The 26 T cell receptor beta chains below all came from one sample that was sequenced in a study of blood T cell repertoires in COVID-19. Repertoires were generated with immunoSEQ multiplex PCR, while TCRdb's copy carries only in-frame clones and drops some. The sample has tens of thousands of clones, roughly 89% seen once. Sequenced: peripheral blood. Receptors were obtained from a woman in her seventies with acute or convalescent COVID-19.

CDR3 region: CATEGQGAIITEAFF. The CDR3 bases are TGTGCCACCGAGGGACAGGGGGCAATTATCACTGAAGCTTTCTTT. This chain connects TRBV19 to TRBJ1-1, with 12 bases matching TRBD1. The CDR3 spans 15 residues. J was trimmed by 4 bases and V by 10 bases; bases with no gene match: 10. Germline V gene lookup returns CDR1 LNHDA and CDR2 SQIVND (reference sequence). The complete variable domain, with remaining parts taken from reference TRBV19 and TRBJ1-1, reads DGGITQSPKYLFRKEGQNVTLSCEQNLNHDAMYWYRQDPGQGLRLIYYSQIVNDFQKGDIAEGYSVSREKKESFPLTVTSAQKNPTAFYLCATEGQGAIITEAFFGQGTRLTVV.

This chain joins TRBV7-9 and TRBJ1-1; D perhaps matches TRBD1 (5 bases). V gave up 5 bases and J gave up 2 bases, with 9 bases separating them. In germline, CDR1 is SEHNR, CDR2 FQNEAQ (reference sequence). This CDR3 has 13 amino acids. The CDR3 sequence: CASSPDSNTEAFF. The CDR3 bases are TGTGCCAGCAGCCCAGACAGTAACACTGAAGCTTTCTTT.

The chain has TRBV19 and TRBJ1-1; D gene unclear. The CDR3 totals 13 residues. V lost 3 bases and J 0 bases, leaving 5 bases between the germline ends. Germline CDR1 reads LNHDA; CDR2 reads SQIVND (reference sequence). CDR3 in amino acids: CASSMTLNTEAFF. CDR3 coding DNA: TGTGCCAGTAGTATGACACTGAACACTGAAGCTTTCTTT. Based on the CDR3 plus reference TRBV19 and TRBJ1-1, the full variable domain is DGGITQSPKYLFRKEGQNVTLSCEQNLNHDAMYWYRQDPGQGLRLIYYSQIVNDFQKGDIAEGYSVSREKKESFPLTVTSAQKNPTAFYLCASSMTLNTEAFFGQGTRLTVV.

The V gene is TRBV2, the J gene TRBJ2-3; no clear D gene. CDR3 size: 13 residues. Germline-derived CDR1 and CDR2 are SNHLY and FYNNEI. The ends were cut back, 3 bases at V and 4 bases at J, with 8 bases in the middle. CDR3 in amino acids: CASSEYLADTQYF. The CDR3 nucleotides are TGTGCCAGCAGTGAGTATCTTGCAGATACGCAGTATTTT.

This sequence joins TRBV4-1 and TRBJ2-7, with TRBD1 matching 7 bases. Germline values: CDR1 MGHRA, CDR2 YSYEKL. This CDR3 region has 16 residues. The V gene end was trimmed by 6 bases and the J gene end by 8 bases; junction bases not matched to a gene: 19. The CDR3 DNA sequence: TGCGCCAGCAGTCAGGGGGATAAGGGAGCCGCCTTGAAGCAGTACTTC. Protein: CASSQGDKGAALKQYF.

This clone was observed a few times. The chain joins TRBV3-1 (or the pseudogene TRBV3-2) to TRBJ1-2; D is possibly TRBD1 (5 bases). CDR1 and CDR2 (germline): LGHDT, YNNKEL (reference sequence). This CDR3 contains 14 residues. V was clipped by 1 base and J by 8 bases, with 14 bases between them. CDR3 nucleotide sequence: TGTGCCAGCAGCCAAGTAGGGGATGTCGACGGCTACACCTTC. Its protein product is CASSQVGDVDGYTF.

The chain couples TRBV5-1 to TRBJ2-2; D remains ambiguous. This CDR3 contains 16 residues. Between the trimmed V and J ends, which lost 0 bases and 0 bases, there was a span of 9 bases. CDR1 SGHRS and CDR2 YFSETQ come from the germline V gene. The CDR3 region has the DNA TGCGCCAGCAGCTTGGAACTGGCGGCGAACACCGGGGAGCTGTTTTTT. Translating gives CASSLELAANTGELFF.

This clone was detected a few times. This chain uses TRBV28 with TRBJ1-5, with 7 nucleotides matching TRBD1. CDR3 length: 17 amino acids. Germline V gene data show CDR1 as MDHEN and CDR2 as SYDVKM. J lost 4 bases, V lost 3 bases, and 12 bases had no gene match. CDR3 DNA sequence: TGTGCCAGCAGTTTGGGGCCGAGGGGGCCGACTAATCAGCCCCAGCATTTT. Its translation: CASSLGPRGPTNQPQHF.

V gene TRBV19 combines with J gene TRBJ2-1; 10 bases match TRBD2. Germline V CDR1 and CDR2: LNHDA, SQIVND (reference sequence). V was clipped by 4 bases and J by 3 bases; unmatched bases: 3. This CDR3 region has 15 residues. The CDR3 reads CASSRIAGGYNEQFF. In DNA, the CDR3 is TGTGCCAGTAGTAGGATAGCGGGGGGCTACAATGAGCAGTTCTTC.

The chain links TRBV6-4 to TRBJ1-2, with TRBD1 identical over 9 bases. The CDR3 sequence is 16 residues long. V was clipped by 2 bases and J by 0 bases; unmatched bases: 4. Germline lookup yields CDR1 MRHNA and CDR2 SNTAGT. Here the CDR3 reads CASSDPRQGANYGYTF. The CDR3 nucleotides read TGTGCCAGCAGTGACCCCAGACAGGGGGCTAACTATGGCTACACCTTC.

The chain couples TRBV2 to TRBJ1-4; no firm D call. Germline loops: CDR1 SNHLY, CDR2 FYNNEI. The CDR3 has 17 amino acids. Trimming shortened V by 1 base and J by 7 bases, and 19 bases separated the two germline ends. CDR3 bases: TGTGCCAGCAGTGAAGGCTGGAGCTCCGGAGGTTCTGAAAAACTGTTTTTT. Translating gives CASSEGWSSGGSEKLFF.

This sequence joins TRBV4-1 and TRBJ2-2; 7 nucleotides match TRBD2. CDR1 and CDR2 from the germline V gene are MGHRA and YSYEKL. Trimming cost V 8 bases and J 0 bases; bases outside gene matches: 6. The CDR3 consists of 15 residues. The CDR3 loop reads CASSRGFANTGELFF. CDR3 sequence (DNA): TGCGCCAGCTCGCGGGGGTTCGCGAACACCGGGGAGCTGTTTTTT.

The rearrangement uses TRBV3-1 (or the pseudogene TRBV3-2) and TRBJ1-5; TRBD1 aligns across 7 bases. The CDR3 is 15 residues long. Trimming removed 1 base from V and 4 bases from J; junction bases left unmatched: 4. Germline V lookup: CDR1 LGHDT, CDR2 YNNKEL (reference sequence). CDR3 sequence reads: CASSQGDRVNQPQHF. CDR3 bases: TGTGCCAGCAGCCAAGGAGACAGGGTGAATCAGCCCCAGCATTTT.

The rearrangement links TRBV7-2 to TRBJ2-1, with D perhaps TRBD2 (6 bases). CDR3 length equals 17 residues. The germline gives CDR1 SGHTA, CDR2 FQGNSA. Trimming took off 5 bases at V and 6 bases at J, with 23 bases between the two ends. As DNA, the CDR3 is TGTGCCAGCAGCACCCGAGAGAGACTTGCGCGGGGCAATGAGCAGTTCTTC. Amino acid sequence: CASSTRERLARGNEQFF.

This chain connects TRBV14 to TRBJ1-2, with 8 nucleotides matching TRBD1. In germline, CDR1 is SGHDN, CDR2 FVKESK. The CDR3 has 13 residues. V shed 4 bases and J 6 bases; nucleotides not matched to a gene: 4. The DNA for the CDR3 is TGTGCCAGCAGCCTACCGACAGGGGATGGCTACACCTTC. This translates into CASSLPTGDGYTF.

The V call is TRBV3-1 (or the pseudogene TRBV3-2), the J call TRBJ2-5, with 8 bases fitting TRBD2. The CDR3 has 15 amino acids. V shed 2 bases and J 3 bases; nucleotides not matched to a gene: 5. Germline V lookup: CDR1 LGHDT, CDR2 YNNKEL (reference sequence). Here the CDR3 DNA reads TGTGCCAGCAGCCAATGGTCAGCGGGAGAAGAGACCCAGTACTTC. Translation gives CASSQWSAGEETQYF.

This chain links TRBV28 with TRBJ1-2, with 7 bases fitting TRBD1. Germline V lookup: CDR1 MDHEN, CDR2 SYDVKM. The CDR3 contains 14 residues. Trimming cost V 2 bases and J 8 bases; bases outside gene matches: 8. The CDR3 region is CASSLGDSTEGYTF. DNA of the CDR3: TGTGCCAGCAGTTTAGGGGACAGCACAGAGGGCTACACCTTC.

V usage is TRBV19 and J usage is TRBJ1-3; weak D call: TRBD1 (6 bases). Germline CDR1 is LNHDA and CDR2 is SQIVND (reference sequence). The CDR3 contains 16 residues. The V end lost 6 bases, the J end lost 3 bases, and 18 bases lay between the germline ends. In DNA form, the CDR3 reads TGTGCCAGTAGACTCTCCAACAGGGAAGGTGGAAACACCATATATTTT. It codes for CASRLSNREGGNTIYF.

This rearrangement joins TRBV6-5 to TRBJ1-1; the D is unclear. The germline V and J ends were trimmed by 6 bases and 1 base, with 9 bases remaining between them. Germline V gives CDR1 MNHEY, CDR2 SVGAGI. CDR3 length: 13 residues. The CDR3 DNA reads as TGTGCCAGCAGAAGGGAGAGGAACACTGAAGCTTTCTTT. Its translation: CASRRERNTEAFF.

Turning to this clone: Other DNA sequences in this sample translate to the same CDR3. This chain uses TRBV18 with TRBJ1-4; tentative D call: TRBD1 (6 bases). V lost 3 bases and J lost 1, with 9 bases in between. The CDR3 is 15 amino acids. Germline CDR1 is KGHSH and CDR2 is LQKENI. CDR3 protein: CASSPSQGTNEKLFF. The CDR3 nucleotides read TGTGCCAGCTCACCGTCACAGGGAACTAATGAAAAACTGTTTTTT.

This chain links TRBV19 with TRBJ2-1, with D unresolved. V was clipped by 2 bases and J by 10 bases, with 12 bases between them. CDR1 and CDR2 from the germline V gene are LNHDA and SQIVND (reference sequence). The CDR3 is made up of 13 amino acids. The CDR3: CASSIMLLTEQFF. The CDR3 DNA is TGTGCCAGTAGTATAATGTTACTAACGGAGCAGTTCTTC.

This clone has more than one count but fewer than ten. The V and J genes are TRBV30 and TRBJ1-4; D may be TRBD1 (5 bases). The V and J ends lost 0 bases and 8 bases respectively, with 10 bases between them. Germline V lookup: CDR1 GTSNPN, CDR2 SVGIG (reference sequence). The CDR3 length is 13 residues. The CDR3 sequence: CAWSVRGREKLFF. The CDR3, as DNA: TGTGCCTGGAGTGTAAGGGGTAGAGAAAAACTGTTTTTT. Full variable domain (rest looked up from reference TRBV30 and TRBJ1-4): SQTIHQWPATLVQPVGSPLSLECTVEGTSNPNLYWYRQAAGRGLQLLFYSVGIGQISSEVPQNLSASRPQDRQFILSSKKLLLSDSGFYLCAWSVRGREKLFFGSGTQLSVL.

The V and J genes are TRBV12-5 and TRBJ2-2, with unresolved D. Trimming removed 5 bases from V and 5 bases from J, with 9 bases in between. The CDR3 is 13 residues long. CDR1 is LGHNT, CDR2 FRNRAP, per germline. The CDR3 DNA follows: TGTGCTAGTGGTCCGTCGCGGACCGGGGAGCTGTTTTTT. This sequence encodes CASGPSRTGELFF.

This clone was seen a handful of times. In DNA form, the CDR3 reads TGTGCCAGCAACCGGGACAGGGGGTTTGTCTATGGCTACACCTTC. This sequence encodes CASNRDRGFVYGYTF. The genes are TRBV28 and TRBJ1-2; 11 bases are shared with TRBD1. The CDR3 contains 15 residues. Germline V CDR1 and CDR2: MDHEN, SYDVKM. With V trimmed by 7 bases and J by 4 bases, 8 bases remained unmatched.

The V call is TRBV4-1, the J call TRBJ1-1; D ambiguous. Trimming pared 3 bases from V and 7 bases from J, leaving 18 bases between. This CDR3 is 15 amino acids long. Germline V lookup: CDR1 MGHRA, CDR2 YSYEKL. CDR3 in amino acids: CASSQPQAPLGEAFF. The CDR3 DNA reads TGCGCCAGCAGCCAGCCCCAGGCTCCTCTTGGTGAAGCTTTCTTT.

V and J are TRBV5-1 and TRBJ1-5; 7 bases are a match to TRBD1. The CDR3 length is 14 residues. The ends lost 4 bases at V and 0 bases at J; junction bases unmatched: 1. Germline V gives CDR1 SGHRS, CDR2 YFSETQ. The CDR3 sequence is CASSRDSSNQPQHF. Here the CDR3 DNA reads TGCGCCAGCAGCAGGGACAGTAGCAATCAGCCCCAGCATTTT.